These T cell receptor beta chains were read from a single sample in a study of patients and donors after allogeneic stem cell transplantation. A single record per CDR3 protein comes from TCRdb applying MiXCR to the RT-PCR reads. This table holds approximately 410,000 distinct CDR3 sequences, 16% found once. Material for sequencing was blood, either unsorted or a sorted T cell fraction (not recorded which). The receptor set was obtained from a human donor who was either an allogeneic HSCT recipient or a stem cell or donor lymphocyte infusion donor (not recorded which). It is not recorded whose cells these are; they may come from a transplant donor. Both conserved end residues are part of each CDR3. D genes are given only for firm matches. The size entry is marked missing in some rows and otherwise reads once, few, many or a size class.

>TRBJ2-7|TRBV11-2|few|.
TGTGCCAGCAGCCCAAGCTTTGGCTTCTACGAGCAGTACTTC
CASSPSFGFYEQYF
>TRBJ1-5|TRBV12-5|few|.
TGTGCTAGTGGCGGCGGTCAGCCCCAGCATTTT
CASGGGQPQHF
>TRBJ2-1|TRBV3-1|few|TRBD2
TGTGCCAGCAGCCAATCTGTTAGACTAGCGGGAGGTAACTCCTACAATGAGCAGTTCTTC
CASSQSVRLAGGNSYNEQFF
>TRBJ2-2|TRBV2|.|.
.
CASRDRDAGELFFF
>TRBJ2-7|TRBV20-1|.|.
TGCAGTGCCCTGGCGACTAGGGCCCCCTACGAGCAGTACTTC
CSALATRAPYEQYF
>TRBJ2-1|TRBV5-4|many|.
TGTGCCAGCAGCTTGGTTCGGGATGAGCAGTTCTTC
CASSLVRDEQFF
>TRBJ2-2|TRBV5-1|.|.
TGCGCCAGCAAAGAGGGAGGAAAAGGAGGGGAGCTGTTTTTT
CASKEGGKGGELFF
>TRBJ2-1|TRBV4-2|many|.
TGTGCCAGCAGCCAAGCGGGGGTCGGGGAGCAGTTCTTC
CASSQAGVGEQFF
>TRBJ2-3|TRBV6-5|few|.
TGTGCCAGCAGTTTACAAGTGCTAGCCGCAGATACGCAGTATTTT
CASSLQVLAADTQYF
>TRBJ2-2|TRBV29-1|few|.
TGCAGCGTTGGGAGTATGCTCAACACCGGGGAGCTGTTTTTT
CSVGSMLNTGELFF
>TRBJ1-2|TRBV6-1|few|.
TGTGCCAGCAGTGAACCCGGATTACCCTTTTTGGGCTACACCTTC
CASSEPGLPFLGYTF
>TRBJ2-2|TRBV3-1|.|.
TGTGCCAGCAGCCACCGGCGACAGCACACCGGGGAGCTGTTTTTT
CASSHRRQHTGELFF
>TRBJ1-2|TRBV20-1|.|.
TGCAGTGCTTACCCATATAAGTGGACACCAAACTATGGCTACACCTTC
CSAYPYKWTPNYGYTF
>TRBJ2-1|TRBV5-1|.|.
TGCGCCAGCGGGAAGGTTGGGGGAATAGACAATGAGCAGTTCTTC
CASGKVGGIDNEQFF
>TRBJ1-5|TRBV21-1|few|.
TGTGCCAGCAGCAAACCCGGGGATGGGCAGCCCCAGCATTTT
CASSKPGDGQPQHF
>TRBJ2-3|TRBV6-5|few|TRBD2
TGTGCCAGCAGTTACTGGGTAGCGGGGGCCTCCACAGATACGCAGTATTTT
CASSYWVAGASTDTQYF
>TRBJ1-2|TRBV30|.|.
TGTGCCTGGAGTGCCCCCGACATCTATGGCTACACCTTC
CAWSAPDIYGYTF
>TRBJ2-2|TRBV12-3/TRBV12-4|.|TRBD2
TGTGCCAGCAGGCCTAGCGGGAGGGCCGGGGAGCTGTTTTTT
CASRPSGRAGELFF
>TRBJ1-2|TRBV12-3/TRBV12-4|many|TRBD1
TGTGCCAGCAGGCCGGGACAGACCTATGGCTACACCTTC
CASRPGQTYGYTF
>TRBJ2-5|TRBV20-1|few|.
TGCAGTGCCCTACTCCAGGAGACCCAGTACTTC
CSALLQETQYF
>TRBJ2-7|TRBV13|.|TRBD1
TGTGCCAGCAGCTCGGACAGGGACGAGCAGTACTTC
CASSSDRDEQYF
>TRBJ2-3|TRBV5-1|few|TRBD2
TGCGCCAGCAGCCAAATTCTAGCGGGGGGAAGTGATACGCAGTATTTT
CASSQILAGGSDTQYF
>TRBJ1-1|TRBV12-3/TRBV12-4|.|.
TGTGCCAGCACCATAGGGGACGGGAAAGAAGCTTTCTTT
CASTIGDGKEAFF
>TRBJ1-2|TRBV27|.|TRBD1
TGTGCCAGCAGTGGATCAGGGGGCGGCTACACCTTC
CASSGSGGGYTF
>TRBJ1-3|TRBV20-1|few|.
TGCAGTGCTAGAGAAAGGGGAGGACGCTCTGGAAACACCATATATTTT
CSARERGGRSGNTIYF
>TRBJ2-3|TRBV5-1|.|.
TGCGCCAGCAGCTTACCGGGAGGCACAGATACGCAGTATTTT
CASSLPGGTDTQYF
>TRBJ2-3|TRBV5-1|few|TRBD1
TGCGCCAGCAGCATACAGGGGGCCCGCACAGATACGCAGTATTTT
CASSIQGARTDTQYF
>TRBJ2-7|TRBV7-8|few|TRBD2
TGTGCCAGCAGCTTAGAAACTAGCGGGAGGGCCCTGTACGAGCAGTACTTC
CASSLETSGRALYEQYF
>TRBJ2-3|TRBV11-2|few|TRBD2
TGTGCCAGCGGAATCACGACTAGCGGGGCAGATACGCAGTATTTT
CASGITTSGADTQYF
>TRBJ2-3|TRBV7-9|.|.
TGTGCCAGCATGTGGACAGCTAGCACAGATACGCAGTATTTT
CASMWTASTDTQYF
>TRBJ2-5|TRBV27|few|TRBD2
TGTGCCAGCAGTTGGTCGGGACTAGCCGTTGAGACCCAGTACTTC
CASSWSGLAVETQYF
>TRBJ1-5|TRBV2|.|.
TGTGCCAGCAGTCAAGACAGAAGCAATCAGCCCCAGCATTTT
CASSQDRSNQPQHF
>TRBJ1-5|TRBV24-1|few|TRBD1
TGTGCCACCAGTGACAACAGGGGTTTGTGGAATCAGCCCCAGCATTTT
CATSDNRGLWNQPQHF
>TRBJ1-5|TRBV9|.|TRBD1
TGTGCCAGCAGCACAGGGGGATCGGGGCAGCCCCAGCATTTT
CASSTGGSGQPQHF
>TRBJ2-2|TRBV12-3/TRBV12-4|few|.
TGTGCCAGCACCCTTCAAGGGCGCATCGGGGAGCTGTTTTTT
CASTLQGRIGELFF
>TRBJ2-7|TRBV25-1|.|.
TGTGCCAGCAGTGCCTTCGGACAGAACTTCGAGCAGTACTTC
CASSAFGQNFEQYF
>TRBJ2-3|TRBV15|.|.
TGTGCCACCAGCAGAGATAGGCACCGGGGCCCAGATACGCAGTATTTT
CATSRDRHRGPDTQYF
>TRBJ2-6|TRBV6-5|.|TRBD2
TGTGCCAGCAGTTTGACTAGCGCTAGCTCTGGGGCCAACGTCCTGACTTTC
CASSLTSASSGANVLTF
>TRBJ1-4|TRBV30|.|TRBD1
TGTGCCTGGAGTCTCCAGACAGGGAGTGGAAAACTGTTTTTT
CAWSLQTGSGKLFF
>TRBJ1-1|TRBV5-6|few|.
TGTGCCAGCAGCCCCCAAGACGGACACAGCGAAGCTTTCTTT
CASSPQDGHSEAFF
>TRBJ1-4|TRBV6-6|once|.
TGTGCCAGCAGTTATTGGGGTAATGAAAAACTGTTTTTT
CASSYWGNEKLFF
>TRBJ2-7|TRBV3-1|few|TRBD2
TGTGCCAGCAGCCGGGGGCTAGCGGGCTACGAGCAGTACTTC
CASSRGLAGYEQYF
>TRBJ2-7|TRBV20-1|.|.
TGCAGTGCTAGAAGAGAGAGCTCCTACGAGCAGTACTTC
CSARRESSYEQYF
>TRBJ2-1|TRBV7-2|.|.
TGTGCCAGCAGCTTGATAGGGTCGCCGGTCTTC
CASSLIGSPVF